This T cell receptor beta chain was sequenced in a study of neurological immune-mediated disorders. 5'RACE employing 10-nucleotide random UMIs yielded the cDNA. TCRdb reprocessed the 5' RACE reads via MiXCR and lists one record per CDR3 protein. The sample includes about 59,000 distinct CDR3 sequences, more than 20% of them seen just once. There are many counts of this clonotype. Antigen: not known. The CDR3 consists of 13 residues. From germline, CDR1 is MNHEY and CDR2 SMNVEV (reference sequence). V shed 6 bases and J 10 bases; nucleotides not matched to a gene: 10. Time point here: technical triplicate 2. Points from the study as a whole: Private repertoires in all groups were suggested by the finding that expanded clones across subjects shared no CDR3 amino acid sequences.

This rearrangement joins TRBV27 to TRBJ1-1; 8 nucleotides align to TRBD1. Specimen: PBMCs. The TCR comes from a man aged 60 to 69 with HTLV-1-associated myelopathy (HAM/TSP). This CDR3 is CASRSDRVSPAFF. Here the CDR3 DNA reads TGTGCCAGCAGATCGGACAGGGTTTCTCCAGCTTTCTTT.